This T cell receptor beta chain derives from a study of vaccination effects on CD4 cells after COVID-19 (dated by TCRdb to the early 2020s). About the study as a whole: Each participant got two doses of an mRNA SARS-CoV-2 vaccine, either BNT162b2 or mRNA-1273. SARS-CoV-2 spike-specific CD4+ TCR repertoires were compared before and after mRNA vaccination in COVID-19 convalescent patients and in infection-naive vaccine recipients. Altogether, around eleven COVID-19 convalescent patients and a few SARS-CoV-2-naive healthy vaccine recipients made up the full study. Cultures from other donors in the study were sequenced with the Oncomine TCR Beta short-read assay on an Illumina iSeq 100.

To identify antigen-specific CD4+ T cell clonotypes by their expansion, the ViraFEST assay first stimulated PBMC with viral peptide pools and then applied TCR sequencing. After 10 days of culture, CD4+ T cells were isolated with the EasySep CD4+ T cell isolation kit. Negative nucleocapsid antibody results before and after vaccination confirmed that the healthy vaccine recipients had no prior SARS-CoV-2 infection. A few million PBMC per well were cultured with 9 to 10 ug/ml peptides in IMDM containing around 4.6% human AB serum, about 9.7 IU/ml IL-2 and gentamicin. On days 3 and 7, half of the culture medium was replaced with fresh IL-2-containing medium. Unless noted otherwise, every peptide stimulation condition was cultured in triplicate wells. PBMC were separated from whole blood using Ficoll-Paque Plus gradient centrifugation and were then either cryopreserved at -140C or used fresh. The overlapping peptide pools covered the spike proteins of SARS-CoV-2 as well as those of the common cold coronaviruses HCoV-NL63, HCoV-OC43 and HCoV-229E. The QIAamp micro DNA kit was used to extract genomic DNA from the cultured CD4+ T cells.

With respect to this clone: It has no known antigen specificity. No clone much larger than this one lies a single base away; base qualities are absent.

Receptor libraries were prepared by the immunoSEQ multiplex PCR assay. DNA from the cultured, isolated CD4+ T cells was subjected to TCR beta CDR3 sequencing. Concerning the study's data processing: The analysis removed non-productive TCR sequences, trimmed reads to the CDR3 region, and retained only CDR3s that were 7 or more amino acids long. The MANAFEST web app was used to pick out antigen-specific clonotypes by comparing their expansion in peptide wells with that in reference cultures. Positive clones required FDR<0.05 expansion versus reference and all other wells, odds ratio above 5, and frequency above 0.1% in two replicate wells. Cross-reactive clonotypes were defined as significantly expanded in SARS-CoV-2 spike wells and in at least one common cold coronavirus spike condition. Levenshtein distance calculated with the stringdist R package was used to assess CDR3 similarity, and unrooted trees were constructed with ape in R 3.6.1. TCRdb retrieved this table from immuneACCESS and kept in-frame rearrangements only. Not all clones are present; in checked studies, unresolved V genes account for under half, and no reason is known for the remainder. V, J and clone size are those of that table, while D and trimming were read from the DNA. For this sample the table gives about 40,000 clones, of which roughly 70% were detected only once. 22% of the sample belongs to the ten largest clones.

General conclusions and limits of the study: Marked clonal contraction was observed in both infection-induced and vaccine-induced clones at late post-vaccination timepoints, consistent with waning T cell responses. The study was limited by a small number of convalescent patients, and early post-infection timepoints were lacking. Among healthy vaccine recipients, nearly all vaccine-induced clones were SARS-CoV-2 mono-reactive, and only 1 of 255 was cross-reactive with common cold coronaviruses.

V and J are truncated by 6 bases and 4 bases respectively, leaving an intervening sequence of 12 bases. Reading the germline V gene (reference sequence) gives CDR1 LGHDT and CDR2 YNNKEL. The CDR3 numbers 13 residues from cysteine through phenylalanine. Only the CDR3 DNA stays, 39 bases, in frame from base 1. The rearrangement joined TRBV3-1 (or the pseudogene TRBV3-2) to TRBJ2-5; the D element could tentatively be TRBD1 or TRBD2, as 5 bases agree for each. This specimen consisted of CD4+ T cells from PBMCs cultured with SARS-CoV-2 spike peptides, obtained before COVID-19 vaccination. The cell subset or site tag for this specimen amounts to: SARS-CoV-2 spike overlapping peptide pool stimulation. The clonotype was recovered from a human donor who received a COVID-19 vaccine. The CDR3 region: CASSLRGAETQYF. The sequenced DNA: TGTGCCAGCAGTCTTCGAGGGGCAGAGACCCAGTACTTC.